This TCR beta chain was observed in a study of shared clonotypes between healthy human individuals. About the research overall: CD4 naive and memory got three plates each, CD8 naive two, CD8 memory one.

Data came from immunoSEQ multiplex PCR; TCRdb stores just in-frame clones and leaves some out. The sample gives about 800,000 clones, about 96% of which show up once; about 0.25% is in the top ten. The CDR3 runs to 18 residues. The germline gives CDR1 SGHRS, CDR2 YFSETQ. V dropped 0 bases and J dropped 2; count of bases not matched to a gene: 7. Naivety among CD8 cells was defined by CD45RO negativity and positive CCR7 selection, thereby excluding terminally differentiated effector memory CD45RA+ cells. The source of this sequence is a man under 40 in good health. The sample comprised naive CD8+ T cells sorted from blood. The chain carries TRBV5-1 and TRBJ2-3, with TRBD2 matching over 12 bases. The CDR3 loop is CASSLGLAGARVTDTQYF. The CDR3 DNA is TGCGCCAGCAGCTTGGGACTAGCGGGAGCGCGGGTCACAGATACGCAGTATTTT.